The next 29 T cell receptor beta chains were all read from a single sample in a study of T cell responses to AZD1222 COVID-19 vaccine. The method was immunoSEQ multiplex PCR; TCRdb's version includes in-frame clones alone and lacks a portion of them. In the table there are about 72,000 clones, about nine tenths of which are singletons. Here the sequenced sample was peripheral blood, taken on day 0 of AZD1222 vaccination. Receptor source: an adult in good health.

This rearrangement joins TRBV12-3 or TRBV12-4 to TRBJ1-6; 7 bases match TRBD1. The CDR3 consists of 13 residues. J was trimmed by 7 bases and V by 7 bases; bases with no gene match: 4. In DNA form, the CDR3 reads TGTGCCAGCAAATGGGACAGCAATTCACCCCTCCACTTT. Translation gives CASKWDSNSPLHF.

The V gene is TRBV7-9, the J gene TRBJ2-1; D possibly corresponds to TRBD1 (5 bases). The V end was cut by 5 bases, the J end by 15 bases, with 14 bases between. Per the germline V gene, CDR1 is SEHNR and CDR2 is FQNEAQ (reference sequence). There are 11 residues in the CDR3. CDR3 nucleotides: TGTGCCAGCAGCCCCCGGACAAACCCGTTCTTC. Translated, it gives CASSPRTNPFF.

This rearrangement joins TRBV4-2 to TRBJ2-7, with D perhaps TRBD1 (5 bases). CDR3 length equals 13 residues. The germline V and J ends were trimmed by 3 bases and 3 bases, with 9 bases remaining between them. Germline V gene sequence: CDR1 LGHNA, CDR2 YNFKEQ. The CDR3 here is CASSHPGNYEQYF. The CDR3 coding sequence is TGTGCCAGCAGCCACCCAGGGAACTACGAGCAGTACTTC.

The V gene is TRBV3-1 (or the pseudogene TRBV3-2), the J gene TRBJ1-3, with 10 bases matching TRBD1. CDR1 is LGHDT, CDR2 YNNKEL, per germline (reference sequence). V lost 1 base to trimming and J lost 0 bases; unmatched junction nucleotides: 3. CDR3 length: 17 residues. In DNA form, the CDR3 reads TGTGCCAGCAGCCAAGCAGGACAGGGGGTCTCTGGAAACACCATATATTTT. Its translation is CASSQAGQGVSGNTIYF.

This clone has just one count. The chain recombines TRBV28 with TRBJ1-1; weak D call: TRBD1 (6 bases). CDR3 size: 15 residues. Germline V CDR1 and CDR2: MDHEN, SYDVKM. V lost 2 bases and J 6 bases, leaving 16 bases between the germline ends. In DNA, the CDR3 is TGTGCCAGCAGTTTACTAACCGGGGGCGCCTCTGAAGCTTTCTTT. Residues: CASSLLTGGASEAFF. The variable domain in full, with the rest retrieved from reference TRBV28 and TRBJ1-1, is DVKVTQSSRYLVKRTGEKVFLECVQDMDHENMFWYRQDPGLGLRLIYFSYDVKMKEKGDIPEGYSVSREKKERFSLILESASTNQTSMYLCASSLLTGGASEAFFGQGTRLTVV.

This chain uses TRBV3-1 (or the pseudogene TRBV3-2) with TRBJ2-1; D uncertain. V lost 1 base and J lost 1, with 2 bases in between. Germline CDR1 and CDR2: LGHDT and YNNKEL (reference sequence). The CDR3 runs 13 residues. The CDR3, as DNA: TGTGCCAGCAGCCAAGGGTCCTACAATGAGCAGTTCTTC. This encodes CASSQGSYNEQFF.

The chain is built from TRBV28 and TRBJ2-7; TRBD1 matches 11 bases. Germline V lookup: CDR1 MDHEN, CDR2 SYDVKM. CDR3 length: 16 residues. V lost 6 bases, J lost 3 bases, and 10 bases stayed unmatched. CDR3 coding DNA: TGTGCCAGCAGCCCAGCCGCCGGGACAGGGGGCTACGAGCAGTACTTC. Encoded protein: CASSPAAGTGGYEQYF.

This chain joins TRBV11-3 and TRBJ2-1; no firm D call. This CDR3 contains 16 residues. Germline loops: CDR1 SGHNT, CDR2 YENEEA. V was trimmed by 1 base and J by 0 bases, leaving 10 bases between them. This CDR3 reads CASSLGSDNSYNEQFF. CDR3 DNA sequence: TGTGCCAGCAGCTTAGGGTCTGATAACTCCTACAATGAGCAGTTCTTC.

The gene calls are TRBV27 and TRBJ2-1; D is uncertain. Trimming cost V 4 bases and J 8 bases, with 15 bases left between them. The CDR3 runs to 14 residues. CDR1 is MNHEY, CDR2 SMNVEV, per germline (reference sequence). CDR3 DNA sequence: TGTGCCAGCAGTTGGGTTAGAGGAACGGATGAGCAGTTCTTC. Translating gives CASSWVRGTDEQFF.

V gene TRBV7-6 combines with J gene TRBJ1-6; a possible D gene is TRBD1 (6 bases). This CDR3 has 16 residues. Trimming pared 5 bases from V and 6 bases from J, leaving 17 bases between. In germline, CDR1 is SGHVS, CDR2 FNYEAQ. CDR3 coding DNA: TGTGCCAGCAGCCCCCACCTGGGACATAGTAATTCACCCCTCCACTTT. Translated: CASSPHLGHSNSPLHF.

The chain has TRBV19 and TRBJ2-1; 10 bases map to TRBD2. The germline V gene has CDR1 LNHDA and CDR2 SQIVND (reference sequence). After removal of 11 bases from V and 0 bases from J, the junction contained 10 bases not matched to a gene. The CDR3 totals 16 residues. This CDR3 is CACRTSGFSSYNEQFF. CDR3 bases: TGTGCCTGCAGGACTAGCGGTTTTAGCTCCTACAATGAGCAGTTCTTC. Together with reference TRBV19 and TRBJ2-1, the CDR3 gives the full variable domain: DGGITQSPKYLFRKEGQNVTLSCEQNLNHDAMYWYRQDPGQGLRLIYYSQIVNDFQKGDIAEGYSVSREKKESFPLTVTSAQKNPTAFYLCACRTSGFSSYNEQFFGPGTRLTVL.

The CDR3 reads CASSFRGLGLPTGELFF. In DNA form, the CDR3 reads TGTGCCAGCAGTTTCCGCGGGCTGGGATTACCCACCGGGGAGCTGTTTTTT. The gene calls are TRBV28 and TRBJ2-2, with D maybe TRBD2 (5 bases). Trimming cost V 3 bases and J 4 bases, with 18 bases left between them. Looked up from germline, CDR1 is MDHEN and CDR2 is SYDVKM. This CDR3 contains 17 residues.

The chain uses TRBV7-2 and TRBJ2-7, with 7 nucleotides matching TRBD1. CDR1 is SGHTA, CDR2 FQGNSA, per germline. Germline trimming cut 3 bases from V and 8 bases from J; bases unmatched to any gene: 10. The CDR3 runs 14 residues. Here the CDR3 reads CASSLGTVSVKQYF. In DNA form, the CDR3 reads TGTGCCAGCAGCTTGGGGACAGTAAGTGTCAAGCAGTACTTC.

This clone showed up just a few times. This chain connects TRBV12-3 or TRBV12-4 to TRBJ1-2, with D hard to call. The CDR3 contains 12 residues. With 2 bases removed from V and 7 bases from J, the gap between germline ends came to 8 bases. The CDR3 reads CASSLRGGGYTF. The CDR3 DNA reads TGTGCCAGCAGTTTACGGGGAGGTGGCTACACCTTC.

The chain combines TRBV5-4 with TRBJ1-1; a possible D gene is TRBD1 (5 bases). Trimming removed 2 bases from V and 3 bases from J, with 14 bases in between. This CDR3 contains 15 residues. Germline V gene data show CDR1 as SGHNT and CDR2 as YYREEE (reference sequence). CDR3 in DNA: TGTGCCAGCAGCTTCGGTCAGGGTATCGACACTGAAGCTTTCTTT. Amino acids: CASSFGQGIDTEAFF.

This chain joins TRBV29-1 and TRBJ2-7; 10 bases are a match to TRBD1. Germline V gene data show CDR1 as SQVTM and CDR2 as ANQGSEA. This CDR3 contains 14 residues. V dropped 7 bases and J dropped 5; count of bases not matched to a gene: 11. The CDR3 sequence is CSAELRDRGHEQYF. CDR3 coding DNA: TGCAGCGCCGAACTCCGGGACAGGGGCCACGAGCAGTACTTC.

The gene calls are TRBV24-1 and TRBJ2-3; a possible D gene is TRBD2 (6 bases). Trimming removed 1 base at V and 1 base at J, with 11 bases between. This CDR3 is 16 amino acids long. The V gene's germline CDR1 is KGHDR and CDR2 SFDVKD. CDR3 nucleotide sequence: TGTGCCACCAGTGATTTTGGAGGGGTGGGCACAGATACGCAGTATTTT. Its protein is CATSDFGGVGTDTQYF.

A single count supports this clone. V usage is TRBV30 and J usage is TRBJ2-2; D not certain. CDR3 length: 15 residues. Per the germline V gene, CDR1 is GTSNPN and CDR2 is SVGIG (reference sequence). Deletions cut 3 bases from V and 1 base from J, with 12 bases between. In DNA, the CDR3 is TGTGCCTGGAGCCAATTGTCCGGGAACACCGGGGAGCTGTTTTTT. Its translation: CAWSQLSGNTGELFF.

The V and J genes are TRBV7-3 and TRBJ2-1; 16 nucleotides match TRBD2. Trimming cost V 9 bases and J 0 bases; bases outside gene matches: 14. The germline CDR1 and CDR2 sequences are SGHTA and FQGTGA. The CDR3 contains 20 residues. The CDR3 bases are TGTGCCAGTAGCCCAACCCCGGGACTAGCGGGGGGGAGCTCCTACAATGAGCAGTTCTTC. Protein sequence: CASSPTPGLAGGSSYNEQFF.

This chain connects TRBV30 to TRBJ1-5; D uncertain. Trimming removed 4 bases at V and 5 bases at J, with 12 bases between. Germline assignment: CDR1 GTSNPN and CDR2 SVGIG (reference sequence). The CDR3 is made up of 13 amino acids. The CDR3 coding sequence is TGTGCCTGGAATCCGGGCCTTGATCAGCCCCAGCATTTT. Translated, it gives CAWNPGLDQPQHF.

The genes are TRBV19 and TRBJ1-2; 7 positions agree with TRBD1. Germline trimming cut 7 bases from V and 0 bases from J; bases unmatched to any gene: 11. Germline CDR1 LNHDA, CDR2 SQIVND (reference sequence). This CDR3 is 16 amino acids long. CDR3 DNA: TGTGCCAGTACCTGGAACAGGGGAGATTCTAACTATGGCTACACCTTC. It translates to CASTWNRGDSNYGYTF.

This clone appeared once. V is TRBV12-3 or TRBV12-4 and J is TRBJ1-4; no firm D call. CDR3 length equals 11 residues. Trimming shortened V by 5 bases and J by 8 bases, and 6 bases separated the two germline ends. The CDR3 loop is CASSQKEKLFF. The CDR3 region has the DNA TGTGCCAGCAGTCAAAAGGAAAAACTGTTTTTT.

The rearrangement uses TRBV2 and TRBJ1-1, with D unclear. The V end lost 5 bases, the J end lost 2 bases, and 9 bases lay between the germline ends. Germline V lookup: CDR1 SNHLY, CDR2 FYNNEI. CDR3 length: 13 residues. In DNA form, the CDR3 reads TGTGCCAGCAGTCCACGGGTAAACACTGAAGCTTTCTTT. It specifies CASSPRVNTEAFF.

This chain joins TRBV19 and TRBJ2-7; 7 positions agree with TRBD1. Per the germline V gene, CDR1 is LNHDA and CDR2 is SQIVND (reference sequence). J gave up 4 bases and V 4 bases, and 7 bases lay outside the gene matches. CDR3 size: 14 residues. The CDR3 bases are TGTGCCAGTAGTACAGGGGGAAATTCTTACGAGCAGTACTTC. It translates to CASSTGGNSYEQYF.

This chain uses TRBV13 with TRBJ2-5; D is uncertain. Germline V CDR1 and CDR2: PRHDT, FYEKMQ (reference sequence). With 3 bases removed from V and 1 base from J, the gap between germline ends came to 9 bases. This CDR3 contains 14 residues. CDR3 sequence reads: CASSFFWFQETQYF. CDR3 coding DNA: TGTGCCAGCAGCTTCTTTTGGTTCCAAGAGACCCAGTACTTC.

A single count supports this clone. The chain recombines TRBV4-2 with TRBJ2-1; D unclear. There are 13 residues in the CDR3. The V gene lost 0 bases and the J gene lost 10 bases, with 10 bases spanning the gap. The germline CDR1 and CDR2 sequences are LGHNA and YNFKEQ. DNA of the CDR3: TGTGCCAGCAGCCAAGAACTGGCGAGGGAGCAGTTCTTC. This encodes CASSQELAREQFF.

V usage is TRBV7-9 and J usage is TRBJ1-6; no clear D. Trimming removed 1 base at V and 5 bases at J, with 9 bases between. There are 15 residues in the CDR3. Germline assignment: CDR1 SEHNR and CDR2 FQNEAQ (reference sequence). CDR3 nucleotide sequence: TGTGCCAGCAGCTTAGGTAGACAAGATAATTCACCCCTCCACTTT. Residues: CASSLGRQDNSPLHF.

For the CDR3, the DNA is TGTGCCAGCAGCCGGGACCCGGGACTAGCGGGAGGGAGCGGTGAGCAGTTCTTC. Encoded protein: CASSRDPGLAGGSGEQFF. This chain uses TRBV5-4 with TRBJ2-1, with 16 positions matching TRBD2. The CDR3 is 18 residues long. Trimming took 4 bases from V and 9 from J; bases not matched to a gene: 13. Germline lookup yields CDR1 SGHNT and CDR2 YYREEE (reference sequence).

The rearrangement joins TRBV4-1 to TRBJ1-5, with D tentatively TRBD1 (5 bases). Germline loops: CDR1 MGHRA, CDR2 YSYEKL. This CDR3 has 15 amino acids. Trimming left V 5 bases short and J 2 bases short, with 13 bases between. CDR3 bases: TGCGCCAGCAGCAGAACCAGGGATGGCAATCAGCCCCAGCATTTT. Translation gives CASSRTRDGNQPQHF.